The entry below gives a single TCR beta chain sequence along with its context. Original methodology: The assay estimated nucleated cells by amplifying reference gene primers. Method: immunoSEQ multiplex PCR; TCRdb's copy keeps in-frame clones and lacks some. V and J calls and clone size follow that table, whereas D and trimming were derived from the DNA. The sample has under 300,000 clones, more than 75% seen once; the top ten hold 0.99%. The sample belongs to a study of blood T cell repertoires in COVID-19. Study at large: Whether acute or convalescent, the COVID-19 samples came from the United States, Italy and Spain. From T cells, B-cell-depleted T cells, or PBMCs came the material, which was cDNA or gDNA.

The V and J ends lost 0 bases and 3 bases respectively, with 14 bases between them. Germline values: CDR1 KGHSH, CDR2 LQKENI. The CDR3 is 16 amino acids. This receptor was taken from a woman in her thirties or forties who had recovered from COVID-19. V is TRBV18 and J is TRBJ2-5; tentative D call: TRBD2 (6 bases). Sequences were obtained from peripheral blood. DNA for the CDR3: TGTGCCAGCTCACCACCGACCGGGACGGGGGAAGAGACCCAGTACTTC. As protein: CASSPPTGTGEETQYF.